This entry features one T cell receptor beta chain sequence. Its antigen is not known. This entry is derived from a study of blood T cells in healthy people across ages. The CDR3 is 13 amino acids. V shed 7 bases, J shed 3 bases, and the junction held 6 bases outside the gene matches. CDR1 is SGHTA, CDR2 FQGNSA, per germline. A minimum of 7 million PBMCs was isolated per sample. For the second PCR, which ran for roughly 6 to 11 cycles, a sample-barcoded 5' primer and a J-beta primer mix were used. Any given sample supplied a minimum of 3 million CDR3-containing paired-end reads. TCRdb recomputed calls from the 5' RACE reads with MiXCR, one row per CDR3 protein. The sample holds 1.5 million to 2 million distinct CDR3 sequences; roughly 27% are singletons and the top ten take 7% to 9%. Whole-study findings and limits: Diversity was higher, and naive CD4+ cells more numerous, in long-lived donors than in aged donors.

This sequence was found in a woman aged 25 to 39 in good health. What was sequenced was blood. This rearrangement joins TRBV7-2 to TRBJ2-7, with 7 bases identical to TRBD1. The CDR3, as DNA: TGTGCCAGCAACACCCGACAGGGCTACGAGCAGTACTTC. This translates into CASNTRQGYEQYF. Looking up the rest from reference TRBV7-2 and TRBJ2-7 gives the full variable domain: GAGVSQSPSNKVTEKGKDVELRCDPISGHTALYWYRQSLGQGLEFLIYFQGNSAPDKSGLPSDRFSAERTGGSVSTLTIQRTQQEDSAVYLCASNTRQGYEQYFGPGTRLTVT.